This T cell receptor beta chain was profiled in a study of graft-versus-host responses after intestinal transplantation. Study at large: All recipients were transplanted with multivisceral, liver-intestinal, or isolated intestinal grafts. Every transplant recipient was induced with anti-thymocyte globulin, then maintained on tacrolimus and steroids for about 3 years. Study-level points and caveats: Early post-transplant HvG declines showed an association with peak circulating GvH clone levels. Marrow from the recipient contained GvH clones, some of which had appeared first in ileum or blood.

Germline V gene lookup returns CDR1 MDHEN and CDR2 SYDVKM. Trimming cost V 3 bases and J 0 bases, with 6 bases left between them. The CDR3 consists of 13 residues. Regarding this clone: Its antigen is unidentified.

Measured with immunoSEQ multiplex PCR; TCRdb has only the in-frame clones, and not every one. The sample lists more than 100,000 clones, roughly 93% occurring once. The rearrangement joins TRBV28 to TRBJ2-7; D ambiguous. The input for sequencing was unstimulated CD4+ T cells sorted from spleen or lymph node cells, taken before intestinal transplant. The sequence came from a human donor who received an intestinal transplant. The DNA for the CDR3 is TGTGCCAGCAGTTTCTGGGACTCCTACGAGCAGTACTTC. Translation: CASSFWDSYEQYF. Full variable domain (rest looked up from reference TRBV28 and TRBJ2-7): DVKVTQSSRYLVKRTGEKVFLECVQDMDHENMFWYRQDPGLGLRLIYFSYDVKMKEKGDIPEGYSVSREKKERFSLILESASTNQTSMYLCASSFWDSYEQYFGPGTRLTVT.